This T cell receptor beta chain was retrieved from a study of cytotoxic CD8 clonotypes in ibrutinib-treated CLL. Whole-study context: The study included approximately 12 relapsed/refractory and 15 treatment-naive patients; roughly 17 had IGHV unmutated disease. Once patients had received a median 12 months of treatment, range 6 to 36, response samples were obtained.

Concerning this clone: Its antigen is unidentified.

Whole-study findings and limits: Baseline clonality exceeded age-matched healthy donors and tracked circulating CD8+ T-cell counts.

Depths of 1 in 200,000 to 1 in 1 million T cells were the sequencing target. Method: immunoSEQ multiplex PCR; TCRdb's copy keeps in-frame clones and lacks some. The sample holds roughly 40,000 clones, approximately 67% seen once. V lost 3 bases and J lost 4, with 13 bases in between. The CDR3 has 14 residues. CDR1 MNHEY and CDR2 SMNVEV come from the germline V gene (reference sequence). The receptor comes from a human donor with chronic lymphocytic leukemia. The material sequenced was PBMCs, taken at disease progression, from a patient treated with ibrutinib. The chain combines TRBV27 with TRBJ2-7; TRBD1 might be the D (6 bases). CDR3 bases: TGTGCCAGCAGTTTTCAGGGGCCCCAGTACGAGCAGTACTTC. Translation: CASSFQGPQYEQYF.